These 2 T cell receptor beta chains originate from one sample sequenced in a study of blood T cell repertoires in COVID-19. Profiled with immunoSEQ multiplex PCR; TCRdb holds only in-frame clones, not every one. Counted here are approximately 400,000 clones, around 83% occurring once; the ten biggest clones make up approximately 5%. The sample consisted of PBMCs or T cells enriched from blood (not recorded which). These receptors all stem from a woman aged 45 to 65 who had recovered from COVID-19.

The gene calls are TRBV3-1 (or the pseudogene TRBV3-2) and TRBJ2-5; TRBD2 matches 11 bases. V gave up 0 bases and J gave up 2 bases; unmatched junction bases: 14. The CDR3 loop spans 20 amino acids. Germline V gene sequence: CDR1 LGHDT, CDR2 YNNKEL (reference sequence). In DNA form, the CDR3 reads TGTGCCAGCAGCCAAGAATTCTCGGGGACTAGCGGCGCTTCGCAAGAGACCCAGTACTTC. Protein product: CASSQEFSGTSGASQETQYF.

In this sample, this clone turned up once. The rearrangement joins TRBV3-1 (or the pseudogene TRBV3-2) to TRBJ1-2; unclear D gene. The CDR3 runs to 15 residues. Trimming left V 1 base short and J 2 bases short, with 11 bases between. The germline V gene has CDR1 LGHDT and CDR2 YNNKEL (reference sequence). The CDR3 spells CASSQVATVNYGYTF. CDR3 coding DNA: TGTGCCAGCAGCCAAGTTGCCACGGTAAACTATGGCTACACCTTC.